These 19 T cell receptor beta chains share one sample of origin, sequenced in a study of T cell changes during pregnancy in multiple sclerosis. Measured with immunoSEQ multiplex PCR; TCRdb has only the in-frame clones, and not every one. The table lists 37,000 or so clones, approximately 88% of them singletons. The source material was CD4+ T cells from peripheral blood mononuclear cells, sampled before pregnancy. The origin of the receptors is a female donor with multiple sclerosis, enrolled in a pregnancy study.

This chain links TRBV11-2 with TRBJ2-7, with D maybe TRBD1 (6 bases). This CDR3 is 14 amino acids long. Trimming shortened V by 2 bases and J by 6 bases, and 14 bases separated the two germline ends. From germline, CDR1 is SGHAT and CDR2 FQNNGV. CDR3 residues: CASSLSQGVLEQYF. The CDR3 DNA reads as TGTGCCAGCAGCTTATCACAGGGTGTTCTCGAGCAGTACTTC.

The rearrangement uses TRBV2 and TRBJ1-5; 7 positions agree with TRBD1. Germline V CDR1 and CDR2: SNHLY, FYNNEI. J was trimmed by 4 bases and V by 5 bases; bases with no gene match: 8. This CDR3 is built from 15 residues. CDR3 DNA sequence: TGTGCCAGCAGTAAAGACGGACAGGATAATCAGCCCCAGCATTTT. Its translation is CASSKDGQDNQPQHF.

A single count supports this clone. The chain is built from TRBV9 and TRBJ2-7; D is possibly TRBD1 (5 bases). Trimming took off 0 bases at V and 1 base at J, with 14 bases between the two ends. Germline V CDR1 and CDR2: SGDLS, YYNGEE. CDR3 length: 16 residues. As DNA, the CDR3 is TGTGCCAGCAGCGTAGCGCAGGGAAGGGGATCCTACGAGCAGTACTTC. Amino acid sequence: CASSVAQGRGSYEQYF.

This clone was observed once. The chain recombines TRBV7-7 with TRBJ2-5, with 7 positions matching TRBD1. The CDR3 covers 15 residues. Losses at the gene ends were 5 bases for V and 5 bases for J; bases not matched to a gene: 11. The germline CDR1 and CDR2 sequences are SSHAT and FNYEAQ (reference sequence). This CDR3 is CASSQGTEMWETQYF. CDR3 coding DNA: TGTGCCAGCAGCCAAGGGACAGAAATGTGGGAGACCCAGTACTTC.

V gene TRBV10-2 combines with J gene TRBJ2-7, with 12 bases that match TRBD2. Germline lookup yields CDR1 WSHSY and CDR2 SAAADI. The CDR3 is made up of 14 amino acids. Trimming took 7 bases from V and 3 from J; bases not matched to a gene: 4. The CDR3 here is CASNPTSGSYEQYF. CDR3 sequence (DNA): TGCGCCAGCAACCCGACTAGCGGGAGCTACGAGCAGTACTTC.

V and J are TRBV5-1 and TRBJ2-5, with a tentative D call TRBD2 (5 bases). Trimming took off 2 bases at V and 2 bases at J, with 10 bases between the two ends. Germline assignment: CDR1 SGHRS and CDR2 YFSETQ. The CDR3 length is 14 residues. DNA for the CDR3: TGCGCCAGCAGCTTTTGGGAGAAGCAAGAGACCCAGTACTTC. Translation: CASSFWEKQETQYF.

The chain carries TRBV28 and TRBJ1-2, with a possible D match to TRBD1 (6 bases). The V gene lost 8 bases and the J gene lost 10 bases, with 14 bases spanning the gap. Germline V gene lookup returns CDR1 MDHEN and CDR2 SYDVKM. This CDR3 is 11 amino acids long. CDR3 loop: CASLTGIDYTF. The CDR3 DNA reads TGTGCCAGCCTGACAGGTATAGACTACACCTTC.

The DNA for the CDR3 is TGTGCCAGCAGTTTAGCAGGGGGCCCAAATCAGCCCCAGCATTTT. Protein: CASSLAGGPNQPQHF. The chain carries TRBV28 and TRBJ1-5; 8 nucleotides match TRBD1. Germline values: CDR1 MDHEN, CDR2 SYDVKM. The CDR3 extends over 15 amino acids. The V and J ends lost 2 bases and 4 bases, in that order; junction bases with no gene match: 4.

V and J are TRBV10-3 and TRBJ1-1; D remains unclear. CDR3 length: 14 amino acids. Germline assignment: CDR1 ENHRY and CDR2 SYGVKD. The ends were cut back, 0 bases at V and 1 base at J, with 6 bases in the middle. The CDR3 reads CAISESGENTEAFF. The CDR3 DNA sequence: TGTGCCATCAGTGAGTCGGGAGAGAACACTGAAGCTTTCTTT.

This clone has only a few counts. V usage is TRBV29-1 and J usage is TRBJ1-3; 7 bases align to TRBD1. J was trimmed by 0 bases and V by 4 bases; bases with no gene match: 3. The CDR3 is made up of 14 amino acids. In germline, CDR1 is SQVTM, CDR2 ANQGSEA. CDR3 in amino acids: CSVGQGGSGNTIYF. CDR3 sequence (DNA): TGCAGCGTTGGACAGGGAGGCTCTGGAAACACCATATATTTT.

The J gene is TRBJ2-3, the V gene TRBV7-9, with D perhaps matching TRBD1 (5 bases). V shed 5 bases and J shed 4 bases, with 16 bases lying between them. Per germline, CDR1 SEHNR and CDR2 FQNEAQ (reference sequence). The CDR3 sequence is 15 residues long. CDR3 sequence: CASSPRGYSSDTQYF. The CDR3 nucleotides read TGTGCCAGCAGCCCTAGGGGCTATAGTTCAGATACGCAGTATTTT.

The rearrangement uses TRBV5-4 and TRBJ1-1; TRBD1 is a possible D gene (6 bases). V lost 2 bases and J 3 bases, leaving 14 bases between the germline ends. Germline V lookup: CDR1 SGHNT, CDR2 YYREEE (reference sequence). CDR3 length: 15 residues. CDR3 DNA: TGTGCCAGCAGCTTTTCGGGGGGCGCGTACACTGAAGCTTTCTTT. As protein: CASSFSGGAYTEAFF.

The DNA for the CDR3 is TGTGCCAGCAGTGAAGCGCCTTCCATGGGAGGCACCATATATTTT. Translated: CASSEAPSMGGTIYF. The gene calls are TRBV2 and TRBJ1-3; unclear D gene. CDR3 length equals 15 residues. Looked up from germline, CDR1 is SNHLY and CDR2 is FYNNEI. V gave up 0 bases and J gave up 9 bases, with 15 bases separating them.

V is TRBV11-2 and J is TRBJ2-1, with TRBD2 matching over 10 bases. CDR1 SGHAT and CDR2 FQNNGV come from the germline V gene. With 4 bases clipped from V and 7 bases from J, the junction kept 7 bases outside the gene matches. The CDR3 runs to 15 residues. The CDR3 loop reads CASSSLAGVGNEQFF. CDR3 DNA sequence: TGTGCCAGCAGCTCCCTAGCGGGAGTGGGGAATGAGCAGTTCTTC.

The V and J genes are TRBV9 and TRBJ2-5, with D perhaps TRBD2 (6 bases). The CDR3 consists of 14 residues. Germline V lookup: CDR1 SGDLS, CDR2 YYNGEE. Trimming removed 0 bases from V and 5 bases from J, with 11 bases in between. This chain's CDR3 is CASSVEGGKETQYF. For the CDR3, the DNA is TGTGCCAGCAGCGTAGAGGGCGGGAAGGAGACCCAGTACTTC.

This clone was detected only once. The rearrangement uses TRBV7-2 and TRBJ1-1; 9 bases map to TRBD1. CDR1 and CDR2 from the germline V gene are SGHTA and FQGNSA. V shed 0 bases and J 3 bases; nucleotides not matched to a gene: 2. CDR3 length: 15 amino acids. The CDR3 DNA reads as TGTGCCAGCAGCTTAGCGGGACAGGGTTACACTGAAGCTTTCTTT. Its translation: CASSLAGQGYTEAFF.

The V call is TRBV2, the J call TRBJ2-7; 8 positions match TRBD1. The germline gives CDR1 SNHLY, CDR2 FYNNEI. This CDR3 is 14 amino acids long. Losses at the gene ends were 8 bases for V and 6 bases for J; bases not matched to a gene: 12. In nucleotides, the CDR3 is TGTGCCAGCGGGCGGGACAGGTATTCTTTCGAGCAGTACTTC. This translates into CASGRDRYSFEQYF.

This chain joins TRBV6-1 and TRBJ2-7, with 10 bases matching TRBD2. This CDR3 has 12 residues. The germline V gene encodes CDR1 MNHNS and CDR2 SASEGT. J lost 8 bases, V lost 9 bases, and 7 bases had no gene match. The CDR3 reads CARLTSGYKQYF. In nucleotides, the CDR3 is TGTGCCAGGTTGACTAGCGGGTACAAGCAGTACTTC.

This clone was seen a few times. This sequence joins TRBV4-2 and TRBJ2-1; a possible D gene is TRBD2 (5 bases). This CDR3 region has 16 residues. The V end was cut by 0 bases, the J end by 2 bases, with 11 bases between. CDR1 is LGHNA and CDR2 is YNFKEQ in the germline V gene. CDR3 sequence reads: CASSQDPSGAYNEQFF. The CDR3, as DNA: TGTGCCAGCAGCCAAGACCCCAGCGGCGCCTACAATGAGCAGTTCTTC.